This TCR beta chain was recorded in a study of radiotherapy plus CTLA-4 blockade in lung cancer. Patients had chemo-refractory metastatic non-small-cell lung cancer and received focal radiation plus CTLA-4 blockade that used ipilimumab. Only in-frame clones appear in the TCRdb table, and some are missing; sequencing was by immunoSEQ multiplex PCR. The table includes tens of thousands of clones, about nine tenths detected once. Sequenced here: peripheral blood, sampled from a patient treated with radiotherapy plus ipilimumab. The sequence came from a human donor with non-small cell lung cancer that progressed on radiotherapy plus ipilimumab.

The CDR3 bases are TGTGCCAGCAGCTTGAGTAGCGGGAGGGAAGAGCAGTACTTC. It is translated as CASSLSSGREEQYF. The rearrangement links TRBV5-6 to TRBJ2-7, with TRBD2 matching over 11 bases. This CDR3 has 14 residues. With V trimmed by 1 base and J by 7 bases, 4 bases remained unmatched. Germline V gene sequence: CDR1 SGHDT, CDR2 YYEEEE.